Below, one T cell receptor (beta chain) is given with its context. A read error is the likely source, as a far larger clone sits one nucleotide away. This sample includes further DNA sequences coding for the same CDR3. This entry is derived from a study of shared clonotypes between healthy human individuals. Germline V gene data show CDR1 as LNHDA and CDR2 as SQIVND (reference sequence). V was clipped by 3 bases and J by 2 bases; unmatched bases: 1. The length of the CDR3 is 14 residues. Each sorted subset replicate got 200 ng genomic DNA, tens of thousands of genomes. Assay: immunoSEQ multiplex PCR; the TCRdb copy retains only in-frame clones and omits some. The sample holds over a million clones, approximately 78% seen once.

This receptor was identified in a man younger than 35 in good health. Some clones in this sample may be carry-over from other donors' samples. J is TRBJ1-2 and V is TRBV19; 9 bases line up with TRBD1. The specimen was memory CD4+ T cells from PBMCs. As to subset: CD45RA-negative fraction. The CDR3 sequence is CASSIGTGNYGYTF. DNA of the CDR3: TGTGCCAGTAGTATTGGGACAGGGAACTATGGCTACACCTTC.